Following are 5 T cell receptor beta chains from one sample sequenced in a study of blood T cell repertoires in COVID-19. Some clones are missing from TCRdb's copy, which holds only in-frame ones; the method was immunoSEQ multiplex PCR. The sample has tens of thousands of clones; 75% to 85% are singletons. Sequencing used peripheral blood. The receptor set was obtained from a woman at least 80 years old with acute or convalescent COVID-19.

The gene calls are TRBV7-2 and TRBJ1-5; no clear D. From germline, CDR1 is SGHTA and CDR2 FQGNSA. This CDR3 region has 16 residues. The germline V and J ends were trimmed by 1 base and 2 bases, with 12 bases remaining between them. The CDR3 bases are TGTGCCAGCAGCTTAGGTGCGGTGTCTGGCAATCAGCCCCAGCATTTT. This translates into CASSLGAVSGNQPQHF.

V usage is TRBV20-1 and J usage is TRBJ2-1, with 10 bases aligning to TRBD2. Unmatched junction bases numbered 8, after V lost 3 bases and J lost 3 bases. Germline values: CDR1 DFQATT, CDR2 SNEGSKA (reference sequence). The CDR3 runs 16 residues. The CDR3: CSASPLAGGIYNEQFF. CDR3 nucleotides: TGCAGTGCTAGTCCCTTAGCGGGAGGTATCTACAATGAGCAGTTCTTC.

This sequence joins TRBV5-1 and TRBJ2-3; D might be TRBD2 (6 bases). Trimming removed 0 bases at V and 4 bases at J, with 15 bases between. The CDR3 length is 16 residues. Germline lookup yields CDR1 SGHRS and CDR2 YFSETQ. The CDR3 loop is CASSLAAGILPDTQYF. Written as DNA, the CDR3 is TGCGCCAGCAGCTTGGCCGCGGGAATCCTACCAGATACGCAGTATTTT.

V and J are TRBV19 and TRBJ2-2; no clear D. Deletions cut 0 bases from V and 0 bases from J, with 5 bases between. The CDR3 totals 15 residues. Germline lookup yields CDR1 LNHDA and CDR2 SQIVND (reference sequence). The CDR3 protein is CASSIDQANTGELFF. As DNA, the CDR3 is TGTGCCAGTAGTATAGATCAGGCGAACACCGGGGAGCTGTTTTTT. The whole variable domain, filled in from reference TRBV19 and TRBJ2-2, reads DGGITQSPKYLFRKEGQNVTLSCEQNLNHDAMYWYRQDPGQGLRLIYYSQIVNDFQKGDIAEGYSVSREKKESFPLTVTSAQKNPTAFYLCASSIDQANTGELFFGEGSRLTVL.

This chain links TRBV18 with TRBJ1-1; 11 bases line up with TRBD1. The ends lost 6 bases at V and 3 bases at J; junction bases unmatched: 3. The V gene's germline CDR1 is KGHSH and CDR2 LQKENI. The CDR3 length is 14 residues. The CDR3: CASSLDRGHTEAFF. CDR3 coding DNA: TGTGCCAGCTCCTTGGACAGGGGGCACACTGAAGCTTTCTTT.